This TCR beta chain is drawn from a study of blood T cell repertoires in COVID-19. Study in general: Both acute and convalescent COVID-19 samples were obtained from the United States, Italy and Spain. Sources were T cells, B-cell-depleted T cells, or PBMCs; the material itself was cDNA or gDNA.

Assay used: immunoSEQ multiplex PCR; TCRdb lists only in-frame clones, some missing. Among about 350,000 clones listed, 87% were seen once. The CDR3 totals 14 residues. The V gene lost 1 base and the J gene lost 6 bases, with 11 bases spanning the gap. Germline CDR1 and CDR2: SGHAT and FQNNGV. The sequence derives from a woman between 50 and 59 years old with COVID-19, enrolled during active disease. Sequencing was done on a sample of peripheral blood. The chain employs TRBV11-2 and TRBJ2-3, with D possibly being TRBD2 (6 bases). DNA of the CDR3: TGTGCCAGCAGCTTAGGAGTCCTAGCGGATACGCAGTATTTT. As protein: CASSLGVLADTQYF.